The clone carrying this T cell receptor (beta chain) appeared a few times. Germline V gene lookup returns CDR1 SGHRS and CDR2 YFSETQ. CDR3 length: 16 residues. V gave up 0 bases and J gave up 2 bases, with 15 bases separating them. The sample comes from a study of early T cells in non-severe SARS-CoV-2 infection. TCRdb re-derived calls from the 5' RACE reads in MiXCR, one entry per CDR3 protein. The sample has 45,000 to 55,000 distinct CDR3 sequences; under 7% are singletons. This TCR was recovered from an adult who was a healthcare worker with PCR-confirmed SARS-CoV-2 infection or an uninfected control (not recorded which). Sequencing was performed on whole blood, taken at baseline. The chain employs TRBV5-1 and TRBJ2-7; D remains ambiguous. The CDR3, as DNA: TGCGCCAGCAGCTTGGCCGGAACGCACCCTCCCTACGAGCAGTACTTC. Translating gives CASSLAGTHPPYEQYF.